These 18 T cell receptor beta chains came from one sample sequenced in a study of early T cells in non-severe SARS-CoV-2 infection. TCRdb redid the calling of the 5' RACE reads with MiXCR, one entry per CDR3 protein. The data hold about 33,000 distinct CDR3 sequences, with roughly 5% observed a single time. The material sequenced was whole blood. Receptor source: an adult who was a healthcare worker with PCR-confirmed SARS-CoV-2 infection or an uninfected control (not recorded which).

In its sample, this clonotype was seen many times. The gene calls are TRBV20-1 and TRBJ2-1; TRBD2 is a possible D gene (6 bases). CDR1 is DFQATT and CDR2 is SNEGSKA in the germline V gene (reference sequence). The length of the CDR3 is 15 residues. Trimming shortened V by 1 base and J by 4 bases, and 14 bases separated the two germline ends. The CDR3 sequence: CSARVPTSQYNEQFF. CDR3 bases: TGCAGTGCTAGAGTCCCAACTAGCCAATACAATGAGCAGTTCTTC.

This clonotype was seen repeatedly, ten times or more. V usage is TRBV6-6 and J usage is TRBJ2-5; possible D gene TRBD2, 6 bases. This CDR3 contains 16 residues. CDR1 is MNHNY and CDR2 is SVGAGI in the germline V gene (reference sequence). Trimming cost V 5 bases and J 5 bases, with 21 bases left between them. The CDR3 bases are TGTGCCAGCAGTCGCCTTGGGAGGTCCTACATGGAGACCCAGTACTTC. Encoded protein: CASSRLGRSYMETQYF.

This clonotype was observed many times. The chain joins TRBV12-3 or TRBV12-4 to TRBJ2-3; 8 bases are a match to TRBD1. With V trimmed by 5 bases and J by 4 bases, 11 bases remained unmatched. The CDR3 has 16 amino acids. The CDR3 DNA reads TGTGCCAGCAGTCTACCTCGGACAGGGACAGCAGATACGCAGTATTTT. Amino acid sequence: CASSLPRTGTADTQYF.

In the case of this clonotype: A read error may be the cause here, since a much bigger clone is one base away. Because the CDR3 is missing its conserved closing phenylalanine or tryptophan, this is likely a read error. The chain has TRBV6-2 or TRBV6-3 and TRBJ1-2, with 8 bases aligning to TRBD1. This CDR3 is built from 15 residues. With V trimmed by 7 bases and J by 1 base, 8 bases remained unmatched. Germline V gene data show CDR1 as MNHEY and CDR2 as SVGEGT. CDR3 loop: CASNHRTGLNYGYTS. The DNA for the CDR3 is TGTGCCAGCAATCACCGGACAGGGCTTAACTATGGCTACACCTCC.

This clonotype was seen repeatedly, ten times or more. The junction shows a germline mismatch at one end, possibly a read error. The chain combines TRBV4-3 with TRBJ1-2; weak D call: TRBD1 (6 bases). There are 14 residues in the CDR3. Germline lookup yields CDR1 LGHNA and CDR2 YSLEER. CDR3 sequence reads: CASSQEGGDYGYTF. Here the CDR3 DNA reads TGCGCCAGCAGCCAAGAAGGGGGAGACTACGGCTACACCTTC.

Worth noting for this clonotype: Since a much larger clone is just one base distant, this may be a read error. The chain is built from TRBV28 and TRBJ2-7, with a tentative D call TRBD1 (6 bases). Germline lookup yields CDR1 MDHEN and CDR2 SYDVKM. V dropped 8 bases and J dropped 5 bases, with 13 bases sitting between them. The CDR3 totals 12 residues. The CDR3 nucleotides are TGTGCCAGCGGGGGCCAGGGCAACGAGCAGTACTTC. It translates to CASGGQGNEQYF. Combining the CDR3 with reference TRBV28 and TRBJ2-7 gives the whole variable domain DVKVTQSSRYLVKRTGEKVFLECVQDMDHENMFWYRQDPGLGLRLIYFSYDVKMKEKGDIPEGYSVSREKKERFSLILESASTNQTSMYLCASGGQGNEQYFGPGTRLTVT.

The rearrangement uses TRBV6-6 and TRBJ1-2; D is uncertain. Trimming cost V 10 bases and J 4 bases, with 16 bases left between them. This CDR3 is 13 amino acids long. Germline lookup yields CDR1 MNHNY and CDR2 SVGAGI (reference sequence). The CDR3: CATFPGGRYGYTF. CDR3 sequence (DNA): TGTGCCACCTTTCCTGGAGGGCGCTATGGCTACACCTTC.

This clonotype has a count of ten or more. The chain uses TRBV24-1 and TRBJ2-1; D perhaps matches TRBD2 (7 bases). With 9 bases removed from V and 10 bases from J, the gap between germline ends came to 15 bases. This CDR3 spans 12 amino acids. Per the germline V gene, CDR1 is KGHDR and CDR2 is SFDVKD. The CDR3 DNA is TGTGCCACCGGGCGGAGGGGGGGAGAGCAGTTCTTC. Its protein product is CATGRRGGEQFF.

The V call is TRBV7-9, the J call TRBJ2-1; the D gene is possibly TRBD2 (5 bases). This CDR3 comprises 18 residues. Trimming took off 8 bases at V and 0 bases at J, with 23 bases between the two ends. Germline V gene data show CDR1 as SEHNR and CDR2 as FQNEAQ (reference sequence). The CDR3 region is CASRRVGGSYSSYNEQFF. The CDR3 DNA sequence: TGTGCCAGCCGACGGGTTGGCGGGTCCTACTCCTCCTACAATGAGCAGTTCTTC.

V gene TRBV3-1 combines with J gene TRBJ2-7; possibly TRBD1 or TRBD2 for D (6 bases each). This CDR3 comprises 17 residues. In germline, CDR1 is LGHDT, CDR2 YNNKEL (reference sequence). Between the trimmed V and J ends, which lost 4 bases and 8 bases, there was a span of 27 bases. DNA of the CDR3: TGTGCCAGCAGCCCTGATTTTCCGGGGGCGGTACCTACGCAGCAGTACTTC. Amino acids: CASSPDFPGAVPTQQYF.

The table lists this clonotype with many counts. The V gene is TRBV28, the J gene TRBJ1-5; D uncertain. CDR1 MDHEN and CDR2 SYDVKM come from the germline V gene. CDR3 size: 14 residues. V shed 2 bases and J shed 6 bases, with 11 bases lying between them. CDR3 residues: CASSLAGWRQPQHF. In DNA form, the CDR3 reads TGTGCCAGCAGTTTAGCCGGGTGGCGTCAGCCCCAGCATTTT.

Only a few counts were recorded for this clonotype. Here the CDR3 DNA reads TGTGCCAGCAAGTGGGAGGCGAACACCGGGGAGCTGTTTTTT. Translating gives CASKWEANTGELFF. The chain uses TRBV6-1 and TRBJ2-2; a possible D gene is TRBD2 (6 bases). V lost 7 bases and J lost 0, with 9 bases in between. The CDR3 is made up of 14 amino acids. Germline V gene sequence: CDR1 MNHNS, CDR2 SASEGT.

The chain uses TRBV12-3 or TRBV12-4 and TRBJ2-3, with 8 bases that match TRBD2. Trimming cost V 6 bases and J 3 bases; bases outside gene matches: 8. This CDR3 is 15 amino acids long. The CDR3 DNA reads TGTGCCAGCAGCCCGTTTGAGCGGGGGACAGATACGCAGTATTTT. This gives the protein CASSPFERGTDTQYF.

This clonotype appeared many times. V and J are TRBV18 and TRBJ1-2; no clear D. The V gene's germline CDR1 is KGHSH and CDR2 LQKENI. This CDR3 has 13 amino acids. V was clipped by 5 bases and J by 8 bases, with 15 bases between them. CDR3 loop: CASSSRASEGYTF. The CDR3 bases are TGTGCCAGCTCATCCCGGGCCAGTGAAGGCTACACCTTC.

This clonotype was picked up many times. The V gene is TRBV7-8, the J gene TRBJ2-2, with 9 bases identical to TRBD1. The CDR3 totals 16 residues. Germline CDR1 is SGHVS and CDR2 is FQNEAQ. Trimming at V came to 5 bases and at J to 7 bases, leaving 11 bases not matched to a gene. DNA for the CDR3: TGTGCCAGCAGCGTACAGGGGGCGCTGAATTTCGGGGAGCTGTTTTTT. Its protein product is CASSVQGALNFGELFF.

This clonotype was counted many times. CDR3 region: CASSLTSGGPGETDTQYF. The CDR3 coding sequence is TGTGCCAGCAGCTTGACTAGCGGGGGGCCCGGGGAGACAGATACGCAGTATTTT. The gene calls are TRBV5-6 and TRBJ2-3, with 12 nucleotides matching TRBD2. The CDR3 totals 18 residues. Looked up from germline, CDR1 is SGHDT and CDR2 is YYEEEE. The ends lost 1 base at V and 3 bases at J; junction bases unmatched: 9. Looking up the rest from reference TRBV5-6 and TRBJ2-3 gives the full variable domain: DAGVTQSPTHLIKTRGQQVTLRCSPKSGHDTVSWYQQALGQGPQFIFQYYEEEERQRGNFPDRFSGHQFPNYSSELNVNALLLGDSALYLCASSLTSGGPGETDTQYFGPGTRLTVL.

This clonotype was seen a few times. V and J are TRBV6-6 and TRBJ1-1, with 8 bases lining up with TRBD1. The CDR3 runs 14 residues. V shed 10 bases and J 4 bases; nucleotides not matched to a gene: 11. Germline V lookup: CDR1 MNHNY, CDR2 SVGAGI (reference sequence). Written as DNA, the CDR3 is TGTGCCATCCACGGACAGGGCCAGAGCACTGAAGCTTTCTTT. It codes for CAIHGQGQSTEAFF.

At least ten counts were recorded for this clonotype. CDR3 sequence (DNA): TGTGCCAGCAGCGTAGGAAGTACAGGGTGGGGTGAGACCCAGTACTTC. It codes for CASSVGSTGWGETQYF. The genes are TRBV9 and TRBJ2-5; weak D call: TRBD1 (6 bases). The CDR3 has 16 residues. Per the germline V gene, CDR1 is SGDLS and CDR2 is YYNGEE. The V gene lost 0 bases and the J gene lost 5 bases, with 17 bases spanning the gap.